This T cell receptor (beta chain) was sequenced for a study of cytomegalovirus exposure and HLA in healthy donors (TCRdb year 2017). A note on the overall study: In an earlier analysis of roughly 500 of the donors, about 260 Gb of sequence data and 120 million or so unique TCR beta sequences from roughly 190 million T cells were reported. Around 320 gigabases of sequencing data and 70 million to 100 million unique TCR sequences were included in an early release covering roughly 600 HLA-typed donors. Of the approximately 370 genotyped donors, 65% to 90% were placed in the genetic ancestry cluster associated with self-reported Caucasian donors. The aim of the study was to test whether cataloging public T cell receptors could identify signatures of past pathogen exposure. The study profiled the T cell repertoires of hundreds of subjects by immunosequencing and related them to cytomegalovirus serostatus. A separate validation cohort of roughly 110 different subjects was used in addition to the roughly 640-subject first cohort. To predict cytomegalovirus infection status, the study combined high-throughput TCR immunosequencing, statistical association of individual TCRs with disease status, and machine learning. A later analysis re-examined previously published TCR beta repertoires from roughly 650 donors and added high-resolution HLA genotyping to investigate patterns of TCR occurrence. Rather than drawing on any new phenotypic data, the later analysis identified candidate immune exposures from TCR beta sequences and the way those sequences occurred across donors. An earlier analysis of 587 of the donors used high-throughput TCR beta sequencing to judge whether each TCR beta V gene segment behaved as functional or pseudogenic. Alongside the repertoire data, information on donor age, sex, ethnicity and CMV serostatus was compiled. Genome-wide SNP genotypes for about three fifths of the roughly 700 donors were used in a later genetic analysis, which treated that subset as a discovery cohort. Every discovery cohort repertoire had been produced on one sequencing platform. HLA typing covered class I and class II loci at four-digit resolution. Typing coverage varied by locus: roughly 629-640 donors for A, B, C, DRB1 and DQB1; roughly 520 for DQA1; about 590 for DPA1; approximately 450 for DPB1. A few DR-DQ haplotypes were treated as single units for association and clustering because of strong linkage in the cohort. Among some 410 genotyped donors of the cohort, an average of approximately 240,000 unique TCR beta nucleotide sequences was sequenced per donor, of which 15% to 20% were non-productive. Findings and caveats that apply to the study as a whole: Specific HLA alleles were associated with over 15,000 TCR beta sequences at a false discovery rate of 0.05 in a later analysis. The presence/absence analyses assumed that sequencing depth was roughly uniform across donors, and that assumption may not be true. Most CMV-associated TCR beta chains appeared to be HLA-restricted in a later analysis, and the HLA associations seemed to be driven largely by CMV exposure. In this cohort, only TCR beta chains were sequenced, and detectable features were limited by the absence of alpha or paired-chain data. In an earlier analysis of approximately 600 of the donors, most TCR beta V segments were observed in productive rearrangements about 90% or about 30% of the time, broadly matching IMGT annotations. Because counts were too low, some 17 rarely observed V segments, including chromosome 9 orphons, were excluded from the earlier analysis of around 640 of the donors. Because HLA typing was missing for some donors at each locus, association tests included only the typed subset. In a later genetic analysis, fewer N-insertions in productive TCRs were reported among donors in an Asian-associated ancestry cluster than the 666-donor mean. In both the original and validation cohorts, the classifier was reported to diagnose cytomegalovirus status with high specificity and sensitivity. According to the authors, the approach could potentially be generalized to other disease states and immunological phenotypes. In vitro tests confirmed that three of the cytomegalovirus-associated TCR beta chains recognize cytomegalovirus antigens. Most TCR sequences were seen in very few donors, while some public TCRs were found in many individuals. A cluster of highly shared sequence variants was judged likely to represent a technical artifact of the sequencing pipeline. A further reported finding was that TCR beta sequences accurately predicted the HLA-A and HLA-B alleles for most subjects in the first cohort. Correlated functional status among segregating V segments might be attributable to linkage disequilibrium, but an unknown experimental factor could not be ruled out. In a later analysis, HLA-associated TCR beta chains showed more clonal expansion and lower generation probabilities than non-associated chains that were equally common. An association between a missense DCLRE1C variant and V-gene and J-gene trimming of TCR beta chains was found in a later genetic analysis and replicated in an independent cohort. The study gave a list of some 150 TCR beta chains associated with cytomegalovirus. When HLA alleles, especially DR and DQ, strongly co-occurred, TCR associations were difficult to assign to individual alleles. In a later analysis, several top co-occurrence clusters were reported to appear linked to parvovirus B19, influenza, CMV and Epstein-Barr virus. For the cohort, immune exposure information was limited to CMV serostatus. A later analysis found that TCR association rates varied across HLA loci, with DRB1 alleles showing the most associated TCRs and HLA-C alleles the fewest.

Receptor libraries were prepared by the immunoSEQ multiplex PCR assay. A mixture of 60 forward primers for TCR Vbeta segments and 13 reverse primers for TCR Jbeta segments was used in the multiplex PCR. The CDR3 region of rearranged TCR beta genes was amplified from genomic DNA with a multiplex PCR assay. The Illumina HiSeq System was used to sequence the amplified TCR beta libraries as 87-base-pair reads. On the authors' methods: A later analysis tallied about 77 million unique TCR beta chains across the approximately 670 repertoires, and roughly 11 million of those chains were shared by two or more donors. Raw reads were error-corrected and collapsed into unique sequences by a nearest-neighbor algorithm in which closely related sequences were merged to remove PCR and sequencing errors. CDR3 sequences were aligned to IMGT reference sequences to assign V, D and J gene segments. For a sequence to be retained, a match of at least six nucleotides to both a V gene segment and a J gene segment was required. Rearrangements were called productive when the CDR3 lacked stop codons and stayed in frame with V and J; all others were non-productive. CDR3 was defined by IMGT convention, running from the second conserved V-encoded cysteine to the conserved J-encoded phenylalanine. The earlier analysis of 587 of the donors excluded sequences that lacked an unambiguous match to a single V gene segment. An earlier analysis of 550 to 650 of the donors classified V segments as functional when productive rearrangements were above 56.7% and as segregating when the standard deviation between donors was above 5%. A statistical classification framework was developed to diagnose cytomegalovirus status using the catalog of TCR beta chain sequences. In a later analysis, TCR nucleotide sequences were compared against IMGT/GENE-DB human TR gene sequences so that V and J genes could be assigned. The TCRdist pipeline was used in a later analysis to assign CDR3 sequences and most-parsimonious VDJ recombination scenarios. In a later analysis, each TCR beta chain was defined by its CDR3 amino acid sequence together with its V-gene family, and reads without a unique V-gene family were excluded. To address suspected cross-contamination and a sequencing artifact, a later analysis removed around 600 highly shared, low-generation-probability nucleotide sequences. In a later analysis, a clonal expansion index for each public chain was calculated from normalized within-repertoire ranks of inferred template counts. In a later analysis, generation probabilities were computed with a VDJ recombination model fitted to out-of-frame rearrangements, and the resulting probabilities were checked against IGoR. A later analysis scored TCR-TCR, TCR-HLA and TCR-CMV co-occurrence with hypergeometric tests, applying a repertoire-size bias correction to TCR pairs. False discovery rates were estimated in a later analysis by permuting HLA or CMV assignments 20 times. A later analysis grouped co-occurring TCRs with DBSCAN, adding TCRdist sequence similarity when clustering within HLA-allele-positive subsets. For co-occurrence clustering, repertoires with fewer than 30,000 or more than 120,000 public chains were excluded, along with roughly 5 repertoires with anomalous nucleotide sharing. TCRdb stores this immuneACCESS table with in-frame sequences only. Part of the clones is absent; in the studies checked, under half of the shortfall reflects unresolved V genes, and no reason is known for the rest. The DNA gave D and trimming, while V, J and clone size come from that table. The table for this sample lists about 170,000 clones; 77% of them were counted only once. In total, the top ten clones hold about 1.5% of the sample.

In the case of this clone: Its antigen remains unidentified. Base qualities were left out, and no much larger clone turns up one base away.

The cohort consisted of some 730 healthy bone marrow donors. At the time of sampling, all cohort members were nominally healthy, though unrecorded immune exposures were likely present. The donor tested CMV seropositive, placing the donor among the 250 to 350 seropositive members of the cohort. Each donor provided a peripheral blood sample, and peripheral blood mononuclear cells were used for TCR beta sequencing. The Qiagen DNeasy Blood Extraction Kit was used to extract genomic DNA from the blood cell samples. The sequence came from a woman aged 25 to 39 in good health and CMV-seropositive. The sequenced sample was PBMCs.

CDR3 sequence: CAWSVQLAGGYNEQFF. The nucleotides are TGTGCCTGGAGTGTACAACTAGCGGGAGGGTACAATGAGCAGTTCTTC. This chain joins TRBV30 to TRBJ2-1; 13 junctional bases match TRBD2. The germline V and J ends show losses of 0 bases and 4 bases respectively, and no gene match explains 3 bases of the junction. The germline V gene encodes CDR1 GTSNPN and CDR2 SVGIG (reference sequence). The CDR3 sequence holds 16 residues, the cysteine and phenylalanine included. Only the CDR3 DNA stays, 48 bases, in frame from base 1.